What follows describes a single T cell receptor beta chain. The data were obtained in a study of blood T cell repertoires in COVID-19. Across the whole study: Whether acute or convalescent, the COVID-19 samples came from the United States, Italy and Spain.

The CDR3 runs 15 residues. Germline loops: CDR1 LNHDA, CDR2 SQIVND (reference sequence). Trimming took off 3 bases at V and 1 base at J, with 12 bases between the two ends. Generated by immunoSEQ multiplex PCR, the TCRdb table keeps only in-frame clones and is missing some. The repertoire includes 150,000 to 200,000 clones, roughly 80% of them detected once, and approximately 12% sits in the top ten. Sequences were obtained from peripheral blood. The chain has TRBV19 and TRBJ1-1; the D gene is possibly TRBD1 (6 bases). The TCR originated in a woman of 80 years or more with COVID-19, enrolled during active disease. Here the CDR3 reads CASSISRTANTEAFF. Written as DNA, the CDR3 is TGTGCCAGTAGTATTAGTAGGACAGCGAACACTGAAGCTTTCTTT.